The rows below give T cell receptor beta chains drawn from one sample of a study of CD8 T cells in ankylosing spondylitis. Via MiXCR, TCRdb re-called the 5' RACE reads, giving one row per CDR3 protein. The data hold some 140,000 distinct CDR3 sequences, with 7% to 8% observed a single time. Material for sequencing was blood, either unsorted or a sorted T cell fraction (not recorded which). The origin of the receptors is a female donor with ankylosing spondylitis or in good health (not recorded which). Each CDR3 is given with its conserved first and last residue. D genes are given only for firm matches. The listing skips clone size in some rows; elsewhere it reads once, few, many or a size class.

NA,NA,TRBV3-1,TRBJ1-2,TGTGCCAGCTCCAAAGTCGTCCCGGGGACCCATGGCTACACCTTC,CASSKVVPGTHGYTF
NA,many,TRBV12-3/TRBV12-4,TRBJ1-2,TGTGCCAGCAGTTTGGGTGGCTACACCTTC,CASSLGGYTF
NA,NA,TRBV24-1,TRBJ2-2,TGTGCCACCAGTGATCCCAGACAGTTCCCAGACATCCGGGTAAACACCGGGGAGCTGTTTTTT,CATSDPRQFPDIRVNTGELFF
TRBD2,many,TRBV20-1,TRBJ2-1,TGCAGTGCTAGAGGCCCGGGACTAGCGCAGAACAATGAGCAGTTCTTC,CSARGPGLAQNNEQFF
NA,few,TRBV6-2/TRBV6-3,TRBJ2-1,TGTGCCAGTAAGGGACCGACCCGAAATGAGCAGTTCTTC,CASKGPTRNEQFF
TRBD1,few,TRBV4-2,TRBJ2-3,TGTGCCGGCAGCCCCGGGACAGGGAACACAGATACGCAGTATTTT,CAGSPGTGNTDTQYF
NA,many,TRBV7-7,TRBJ2-5,TGTGCTAGCAGCTTACGGTACAGGGGCGGGGAAGAGACCCAGTACTTC,CASSLRYRGGEETQYF
NA,few,TRBV7-9,TRBJ1-1,TGTGCCAGCAGCTTAATACAGATCGCTGAAGCTTTCTTT,CASSLIQIAEAFF
TRBD1,many,TRBV7-9,TRBJ1-1,TGTGCCAGCAGCTCAGGGGGCTGGACTGAAGCTTTCTTT,CASSSGGWTEAFF
NA,many,TRBV20-1,TRBJ2-7,TGCAGTGCTACGGGGAACTCCTACGAGCAGTACTTC,CSATGNSYEQYF
NA,many,TRBV9,TRBJ2-7,TGTGCCAGCAGCGTAGAGTGGGGGAACTCCTACGAGCAGTACTTC,CASSVEWGNSYEQYF
NA,NA,TRBV9,TRBJ2-2,TGTGCCAGCAGCGTAGCACACCTAGGCACCGGGGAGCTGTTTTTT,CASSVAHLGTGELFF
TRBD1,few,TRBV28,TRBJ1-5,TGTGCCAGCAGTACCCGGACAGGGGGCGCGAATCAGCCCCAGCATTTT,CASSTRTGGANQPQHF
TRBD2,many,TRBV4-1,TRBJ2-2,TGCGCCAGCAGCCAAGATAGCGGGCGGAACACCGGGGAGCTGTTTTTT,CASSQDSGRNTGELFF
TRBD1,many,TRBV20-1,TRBJ2-2,TGCAGTGCTAGACCCCCGACAGGGAAATTGCGCACCGGGGAGCTGTTTTTT,CSARPPTGKLRTGELFF
TRBD1,few,TRBV24-1,TRBJ2-1,TGTGCCACCAGTGATCGTACGACAGGGGCCTACAATGAGCAGTTCTTC,CATSDRTTGAYNEQFF
TRBD2,many,TRBV20-1,TRBJ2-3,TGCAGTGCTCCGGCTAGCGGGTTCTACACAGATACGCAGTATTTT,CSAPASGFYTDTQYF
NA,many,TRBV2,TRBJ2-6,TGTGCCAGCAGTGAAGGGTGGGCTGGGGCCAACGTCCTGACTTTC,CASSEGWAGANVLTF
NA,few,TRBV6-2/TRBV6-3,TRBJ1-6,TGTGCCAGCAGTTTTCCGGAGAGCTCCTATAATTCACCCCTCCACTTT,CASSFPESSYNSPLHF
NA,many,TRBV12-3/TRBV12-4,TRBJ1-3,TGTGCCAGCAGCCTTGCGAACACCATATATTTT,CASSLANTIYF
NA,many,TRBV7-6,TRBJ2-1,TGTGCCAGCAGCAAGGACGGCGGGAACTCCTACAATGAGCAGTTCTTC,CASSKDGGNSYNEQFF
TRBD1,NA,TRBV18,TRBJ2-5,TGTGCCAGCTCAGTCCGGACAGGGAAGGAGACCCAGTACTTC,CASSVRTGKETQYF
TRBD2,many,TRBV6-4,TRBJ2-1,TGTGCCAGCAGTGAGACTAGCGGGGGGCACAATGAGCAGTTCTTC,CASSETSGGHNEQFF
TRBD2,many,TRBV6-1,TRBJ2-2,TGTGCCAGCATGGGCGGGGGAATGACCGGGGAGCTGTTTTTT,CASMGGGMTGELFF
NA,many,TRBV9,TRBJ2-5,TGTGCCAGCAGCGTAGAACATAGGGGTGGGACCCAGTACTTC,CASSVEHRGGTQYF
NA,many,TRBV29-1,TRBJ1-2,TGCAGCGTTCTGGTAGGGGCGAATGGCTACACCTTC,CSVLVGANGYTF
NA,many,TRBV5-1,TRBJ1-1,TGCGCCAGCAGCTTGGTTCCGGGCGCCCTGAACACTGAAGCTTTCTTT,CASSLVPGALNTEAFF
TRBD1,many,TRBV5-1,TRBJ1-2,TGCGCCAGCAGCCCGGGACAGGGCGACTATGGCTACACCTTC,CASSPGQGDYGYTF
TRBD1,many,TRBV20-1,TRBJ1-2,TGCAGTGCCCCCCCGACAGGGAACTATGGCTACACCTTC,CSAPPTGNYGYTF
TRBD2,many,TRBV12-3/TRBV12-4,TRBJ2-2,TGTGCCAGCAGCCTCGGGACTAGCGGGGGGGCCGGGGAGCTGTTTTTT,CASSLGTSGGAGELFF
NA,many,TRBV9,TRBJ1-2,TGTGCCAGCAGCCCGTCACCCGGGGGACCATATGGCTACACCTTC,CASSPSPGGPYGYTF
NA,many,TRBV9,TRBJ2-7,TGTGCCAGCAGCTTTCAACCCGGAGCCTACGAGCAGTACTTC,CASSFQPGAYEQYF
NA,many,TRBV3-1,TRBJ2-7,TGTGCCAGCAGCCAGCAGGGGACCTACGAGCAGTACTTC,CASSQQGTYEQYF
NA,NA,TRBV6-4,TRBJ1-1,TGTGCCAGCAGTGAAGCTATGAACACTGAAGCTTTCTTT,CASSEAMNTEAFF
NA,NA,TRBV7-9,TRBJ2-5,TGTGCCAACAGCCCATCGGACTACAGACAAGAGACCCAGTACTTC,CANSPSDYRQETQYF
TRBD2,many,TRBV5-1,TRBJ2-5,TGCGCCAGCAGCTTGAAGGCTAGCGGGGCCAACCAAGAGACCCAGTACTTC,CASSLKASGANQETQYF
NA,many,TRBV29-1,TRBJ1-1,TGCAGCGTTGTAGCCGGGCAAAGGAACACTGAAGCTTTCTTT,CSVVAGQRNTEAFF
NA,NA,TRBV7-9,TRBJ2-5,TGTGCCAGCAGCTCCCCGGACAGAGATGAGACCCAGTACTTC,CASSSPDRDETQYF
NA,many,TRBV5-1,TRBJ1-5,TGCGCCAGCAGCTTGGCCGCCAAGGGTGGAGGCAATCAGCCCCAGCATTTT,CASSLAAKGGGNQPQHF
NA,many,TRBV4-1,TRBJ1-2,TGCGCCAGCAGCCAGGGAACAGGGTCAGGAGGCTATGGCTACACCTTC,CASSQGTGSGGYGYTF
NA,many,TRBV5-1,TRBJ2-1,TGCGCCAGCAGCCCCGACGGTCATAGCTCCTACAATGAGCAGTTCTTC,CASSPDGHSSYNEQFF
NA,many,TRBV12-3/TRBV12-4,TRBJ2-7,TGTGCCAGCAGCCGCACGGGGTCCTACGAGCAGTACTTC,CASSRTGSYEQYF
NA,many,TRBV20-1,TRBJ2-5,TGCAGTGCTAGTCAGGATGTAACGGAGACCCAGTACTTC,CSASQDVTETQYF
NA,many,TRBV12-3/TRBV12-4,TRBJ1-4,TGCGCCAGCAGCTTGGGGGGTAATGAAAAACTGTTTTTT,CASSLGGNEKLFF
NA,NA,TRBV5-1,TRBJ2-3,TGCGCCAGCAGCTTGGAAGGTCCACCAGATACGCAGTATTTT,CASSLEGPPDTQYF
TRBD1,NA,TRBV19,TRBJ2-7,TGTGCCAGCCGACCGGGACAGGGGTATGACGAGCAGTACTTC,CASRPGQGYDEQYF
NA,many,TRBV6-1,TRBJ1-5,TGTGCCAGCAGCCCGGGTCATAGCAATCAGCCCCAGCATTTT,CASSPGHSNQPQHF
TRBD1,few,TRBV29-1,TRBJ2-5,TGCAGCGTTGATCAGGGGGCAATGGGAGAGACCCAGTACTTC,CSVDQGAMGETQYF